Below are 24 T cell receptor beta chains sequenced from a single sample in a study of T-cell memory formation after mild COVID-19. TCRdb reprocessed the 5' RACE reads with MiXCR, giving one entry per CDR3 protein. The sample contains approximately 570,000 distinct CDR3 sequences, more than 15% of which appear only once. Sequencing was done on a sample of PBMCs or a T cell subset sorted from them (not recorded which). The origin of the receptors is an adult woman who had mild COVID-19 (a few samples of this study predate the infection). Cell type and time point are not known.

This chain links TRBV4-1 with TRBJ1-5; D uncertain. The CDR3 length is 17 residues. Trimming cost V 0 bases and J 3 bases, with 15 bases left between them. The germline V gene has CDR1 MGHRA and CDR2 YSYEKL. CDR3 in DNA: TGCGCCAGCAGCCAAGATCCCTCGGTGACGGACAATCAGCCCCAGCATTTT. This sequence encodes CASSQDPSVTDNQPQHF.

The rearrangement joins TRBV5-1 to TRBJ2-3; D possibly corresponds to TRBD2 (5 bases). This CDR3 region has 18 residues. With 0 bases removed from V and 1 base from J, the gap between germline ends came to 18 bases. In germline, CDR1 is SGHRS, CDR2 YFSETQ. This CDR3 is CASSLAYGGALGTDTQYF. For the CDR3, the DNA is TGCGCCAGCAGCTTGGCCTATGGAGGAGCCCTTGGCACAGATACGCAGTATTTT.

Concerning this clonotype: The junction departs from the called germline gene at one end, perhaps through a read error. This CDR3 reads CAISEWRGPYNEQFF. CDR3 nucleotide sequence: TGTGCCATCAGCGAGTGGAGGGGTCCCTACAATGAGCAGTTCTTC. The chain has TRBV5-5 and TRBJ2-1, with a tentative D call TRBD2 (6 bases). Germline V CDR1 and CDR2: SGHKS, YYEKEE (reference sequence). The CDR3 is made up of 15 amino acids.

This clonotype was detected many times. This chain joins TRBV9 and TRBJ2-5; D is possibly TRBD1 or TRBD2 (6 bases each). Germline CDR1 SGDLS, CDR2 YYNGEE. The CDR3 covers 13 residues. The V end lost 2 bases, the J end lost 4 bases, and 9 bases lay between the germline ends. The CDR3 nucleotides read TGTGCCAGCAGCGTGGGGGGCGGAGAGACCCAGTACTTC. As protein: CASSVGGGETQYF.

There are a few counts of this clonotype. This rearrangement joins TRBV7-6 to TRBJ2-1, with D perhaps TRBD1 or TRBD2 (5 bases each). CDR1 is SGHVS, CDR2 FNYEAQ, per germline. The CDR3 sequence is 17 residues long. The V and J ends lost 4 bases and 4 bases respectively, with 20 bases between them. The CDR3 reads CASSSLGDGPEYNEQFF. In nucleotides, the CDR3 is TGTGCCAGCAGCTCATTAGGGGACGGACCGGAATACAATGAGCAGTTCTTC.

This clonotype was counted between two and nine times. V and J are TRBV18 and TRBJ1-1; TRBD1 is a possible D gene (5 bases). The CDR3 totals 15 residues. Trimming removed 3 bases at V and 3 bases at J, with 14 bases between. Germline V gives CDR1 KGHSH, CDR2 LQKENI. The CDR3 spells CASSPGRVGDTEAFF. The CDR3 nucleotides are TGTGCCAGCTCACCGGGCAGGGTGGGAGACACTGAAGCTTTCTTT.

This clonotype showed up just a few times. The chain uses TRBV20-1 and TRBJ2-1, with 12 positions matching TRBD2. V shed 3 bases and J 14 bases; nucleotides not matched to a gene: 5. The length of the CDR3 is 12 residues. CDR1 is DFQATT and CDR2 is SNEGSKA in the germline V gene (reference sequence). CDR3 loop: CSARQSSGGEFF. DNA for the CDR3: TGCAGTGCTAGGCAGTCTAGCGGGGGGGAGTTCTTC.

In its sample, this clonotype was seen a few times. The chain joins TRBV12-3 or TRBV12-4 to TRBJ2-3; 7 bases match TRBD2. The length of the CDR3 is 14 residues. The trim removed 5 bases at V and 4 bases at J, leaving 6 bases unmatched. Here the CDR3 DNA reads TGTGCCAGCAGTCTGACTAGCAGACCAGATACGCAGTATTTT. It codes for CASSLTSRPDTQYF.

V and J are TRBV9 and TRBJ1-1, with TRBD1 matching over 10 bases. Trimming removed 4 bases from V and 1 base from J; junction bases left unmatched: 7. CDR1 is SGDLS and CDR2 is YYNGEE in the germline V gene. The CDR3 runs 16 residues. The CDR3 protein is CASSPRDRGWNTEAFF. The CDR3 DNA sequence: TGTGCCAGCAGCCCCCGGGACAGGGGATGGAACACTGAAGCTTTCTTT.

There are a few counts of this clonotype. CDR3 amino acids: CASSLGGQVGEQYF. The CDR3 nucleotides are TGCGCCAGCAGCTTGGGTGGACAGGTAGGCGAGCAGTACTTC. The chain has TRBV5-1 and TRBJ2-7; TRBD1 matches 7 bases. CDR3 length: 14 amino acids. Germline CDR1 is SGHRS and CDR2 is YFSETQ. Germline trimming cut 0 bases from V and 6 bases from J; bases unmatched to any gene: 6. The whole variable domain, remainder taken from reference TRBV5-1 and TRBJ2-7, is KAGVTQTPRYLIKTRGQQVTLSCSPISGHRSVSWYQQTPGQGLQFLFEYFSETQRNKGNFPGRFSGRQFSNSRSEMNVSTLELGDSALYLCASSLGGQVGEQYFGPGTRLTVT.

V and J are TRBV6-6 and TRBJ2-6; D gene ambiguous. CDR1 and CDR2 (germline): MNHNY, SVGAGI (reference sequence). CDR3 size: 13 residues. V lost 7 bases to trimming and J lost 4 bases, with 8 bases between them. In DNA, the CDR3 is TGTGCCAGCATCACCAGCGGGGCCAACGTCCTGACTTTC. It yields the protein CASITSGANVLTF.

In this sample, this clonotype turned up a few times. J is TRBJ2-7 and V is TRBV27; the D gene is possibly TRBD1 (6 bases). Per germline, CDR1 MNHEY and CDR2 SMNVEV (reference sequence). The CDR3 runs to 13 residues. The V end was cut by 5 bases, the J end by 4 bases, with 12 bases between. CDR3 loop: CASSMKQGYEQYF. The CDR3 DNA is TGTGCCAGCAGTATGAAACAGGGTTACGAGCAGTACTTC.

This clonotype has a handful of counts. V is TRBV7-3 and J is TRBJ1-1; D is undetermined. Trimming took 2 bases from V and 0 from J, leaving 16 bases between them. This CDR3 comprises 17 residues. Germline V gene sequence: CDR1 SGHTA, CDR2 FQGTGA. CDR3 nucleotide sequence: TGTGCCAGCAGCTTAGCAGGAAGGGAGGGCATGAACACTGAAGCTTTCTTT. This translates into CASSLAGREGMNTEAFF.

The sample holds a few counts of this clonotype. The chain couples TRBV6-2 or TRBV6-3 to TRBJ2-1; D gene unclear. The ends were cut back, 2 bases at V and 8 bases at J, with 10 bases in the middle. CDR1 MNHEY and CDR2 SVGEGT come from the germline V gene. The CDR3 is 13 residues long. In DNA form, the CDR3 reads TGTGCCAGCAGTTACCAGGACCCGCATGAGCAGTTCTTC. It specifies CASSYQDPHEQFF.

J is TRBJ1-4 and V is TRBV19; no clear D gene. V lost 4 bases and J 4 bases, leaving 16 bases between the germline ends. Per the germline V gene, CDR1 is LNHDA and CDR2 is SQIVND (reference sequence). The CDR3 sequence is 16 residues long. CDR3 nucleotides: TGTGCCAGTAGTACCTTCTCCGGGCCGCTTAATGAAAAACTGTTTTTT. Translated, it gives CASSTFSGPLNEKLFF. Using reference TRBV19 and TRBJ1-4 for the parts outside the CDR3, the full variable domain is DGGITQSPKYLFRKEGQNVTLSCEQNLNHDAMYWYRQDPGQGLRLIYYSQIVNDFQKGDIAEGYSVSREKKESFPLTVTSAQKNPTAFYLCASSTFSGPLNEKLFFGSGTQLSVL.

The V gene is TRBV7-9, the J gene TRBJ2-7; 7 nucleotides agree with TRBD1. Germline loops: CDR1 SEHNR, CDR2 FQNEAQ (reference sequence). The J segment lost 1 base and the V segment lost 2 bases, leaving 11 bases of the junction unmatched. This CDR3 region has 17 residues. The CDR3 sequence is CASSLQVTDRLSYEQYF. As DNA, the CDR3 is TGTGCCAGCAGCTTACAAGTGACGGACAGGCTTTCCTACGAGCAGTACTTC.

The V gene is TRBV10-1, the J gene TRBJ2-7; the D gene is possibly TRBD1 (5 bases). CDR3 size: 14 residues. V was cut by 8 bases and J by 6 bases, with 20 bases left in between. In germline, CDR1 is WNHNN, CDR2 SYGVQD (reference sequence). The CDR3, as DNA: TGCGCCAGCCTAATAAAAGGGGTTACCGGCGAGCAGTACTTC. This translates into CASLIKGVTGEQYF.

This clonotype was observed a handful of times. The V and J genes are TRBV4-2 and TRBJ2-2; no definite D call. The V and J ends lost 4 bases and 9 bases respectively, with 18 bases between them. Germline assignment: CDR1 LGHNA and CDR2 YNFKEQ. The CDR3 has 15 residues. The CDR3 DNA follows: TGTGCCAGCAGCCTCCAGCCGGGTGGGTTCCGGGAGCTGTTTTTT. It translates to CASSLQPGGFRELFF.

This clonotype occurred a few times. This chain joins TRBV29-1 and TRBJ2-6; maybe TRBD1 (6 bases). The germline V and J ends were trimmed by 6 bases and 0 bases, with 12 bases remaining between them. The CDR3 is 15 residues long. Germline CDR1 SQVTM, CDR2 ANQGSEA. CDR3 in DNA: TGCAGCGTCGACAGGTGGAGCTCTGGGGCCAACGTCCTGACTTTC. Translation gives CSVDRWSSGANVLTF.

The table lists this clonotype with a few counts. The rearrangement uses TRBV4-2 and TRBJ2-2; 9 nucleotides align to TRBD2. The CDR3 is made up of 17 amino acids. With 0 bases clipped from V and 3 bases from J, the junction kept 5 bases outside the gene matches. The germline V gene has CDR1 LGHNA and CDR2 YNFKEQ. Here the CDR3 reads CASSQDRLAGYTGELFF. Written as DNA, the CDR3 is TGTGCCAGCAGCCAAGATAGGCTAGCGGGATACACCGGGGAGCTGTTTTTT.

This sequence joins TRBV18 and TRBJ1-5, with D maybe TRBD1 (5 bases). CDR1 and CDR2 from the germline V gene are KGHSH and LQKENI. V was pared by 5 bases and J by 4 bases, with 15 bases between. This CDR3 is 15 amino acids long. The DNA for the CDR3 is TGTGCCAGCTCAGCCGAACAGGCGCCGAATCAGCCCCAGCATTTT. Its protein product is CASSAEQAPNQPQHF.

The gene calls are TRBV20-1 and TRBJ2-5, with 12 bases fitting TRBD2. Germline V gene sequence: CDR1 DFQATT, CDR2 SNEGSKA (reference sequence). V trimming: 5 bases; J trimming: 5 bases; junction bases outside the gene matches: 6. The CDR3 spans 14 residues. The CDR3 bases are TGCAGTGCTGGTCTGACTAGCGGGAGCGAGACCCAGTACTTC. Its translation is CSAGLTSGSETQYF.

The V call is TRBV29-1, the J call TRBJ2-3; no clear D gene. Germline V lookup: CDR1 SQVTM, CDR2 ANQGSEA. There are 14 residues in the CDR3. V lost 7 bases and J 7 bases, leaving 21 bases between the germline ends. CDR3 nucleotides: TGCAGCGCCATGGAAGTTCTGGTGTTGAATACGCAGTATTTT. It yields the protein CSAMEVLVLNTQYF.

This clonotype was recorded a few times. The rearrangement links TRBV6-2 or TRBV6-3 to TRBJ2-1; TRBD2 aligns across 10 bases. Losses at the gene ends were 3 bases for V and 9 bases for J; bases not matched to a gene: 8. The CDR3 contains 15 residues. CDR1 is MNHEY and CDR2 is SVGEGT in the germline V gene. CDR3 nucleotide sequence: TGTGCCAGCAGTTATGGGGCTAGCGGGAGCAGTGAGCAGTTCTTC. As protein: CASSYGASGSSEQFF.